This TCR beta chain stems from a study of blood T cell repertoires in COVID-19. The overall study: The origin of the acute and convalescent COVID-19 samples was the United States, Italy and Spain.

Seattle researchers signed up patients amid active infection and tracked them longitudinally. Germline-derived CDR1 and CDR2 are ENHRY and SYGVKD. V lost 4 bases to trimming and J lost 4 bases; unmatched junction nucleotides: 0. The CDR3 sequence is 12 residues long. Per the authors' pipeline: Amplification of reference gene primers provided the estimated nucleated cell counts. The assay was immunoSEQ multiplex PCR, and TCRdb's table has in-frame clones only and misses some. That table furnishes V, J and clone size, whereas the DNA furnished D and trimming. The top ten hold 4.5% to 6% of the sample, which has some 220,000 clones, over 75% seen once.

This receptor was identified in a man in his fifties with COVID-19, enrolled during active disease. This chain uses TRBV10-3 with TRBJ1-2, with 7 bases fitting TRBD1. The sample was peripheral blood. This CDR3 is CAISGQGYGYTF. The CDR3, as DNA: TGTGCCATCAGTGGACAGGGCTATGGCTACACCTTC.